The 21 T cell receptor beta chains listed next were all sequenced from one sample in a study of CD8 T cells in ankylosing spondylitis. Regarding the study as a whole: A motif in TCR beta, a set of 8 or 9 highly homologous variants, appeared characteristic of ankylosing spondylitis blood.

TCRdb processed the 5' RACE reads anew with MiXCR; each CDR3 protein has one entry. Among about 540,000 distinct CDR3 sequences listed, 10% to 15% were seen once. Antigen specificity for these receptors is unknown. Sequences were obtained from blood, either unsorted or a sorted T cell fraction (not recorded which). The receptors shown here come from a male donor with ankylosing spondylitis.

This clonotype was counted between two and nine times. The chain employs TRBV29-1 and TRBJ1-1; tentative D call: TRBD1 (5 bases). CDR1 and CDR2 (germline): SQVTM, ANQGSEA. This CDR3 comprises 12 residues. The CDR3 region is CRDPRGATEAFF. CDR3 in DNA: TGCAGGGATCCTCGCGGGGCTACTGAAGCTTTCTTT. Drawing the rest from reference TRBV29-1 and TRBJ1-1, the complete variable domain is SAVISQKPSRDICQRGTSLTIQCQVDSQVTMMFWYRQQPGQSLTLIATANQGSEATYESGFVIDKFPISRPNLTFSTLTVSNMSPEDSSIYLCRDPRGATEAFFGQGTRLTVV.

This clonotype came up a few times. This chain links TRBV7-9 with TRBJ1-6; 10 nucleotides agree with TRBD1. The trim removed 5 bases at V and 7 bases at J, leaving 5 bases unmatched. This CDR3 comprises 15 residues. Germline V gene data show CDR1 as SEHNR and CDR2 as FQNEAQ (reference sequence). The CDR3 nucleotides read TGTGCCAGCAGCCCACGGGACAGGGGAAATTCACCCCTCCACTTT. This gives the protein CASSPRDRGNSPLHF.

The chain is built from TRBV18 and TRBJ2-1; unclear D gene. Germline V gives CDR1 KGHSH, CDR2 LQKENI. The CDR3 spans 16 residues. The V end was cut by 0 bases, the J end by 0 bases, with 9 bases between. The CDR3 DNA reads as TGTGCCAGCTCACCACCGGGTTTTGGCTCCTACAATGAGCAGTTCTTC. This translates into CASSPPGFGSYNEQFF.

The chain links TRBV7-2 to TRBJ2-1; 11 bases align to TRBD2. In germline, CDR1 is SGHTA, CDR2 FQGNSA. The CDR3 is made up of 15 amino acids. Unmatched junction bases numbered 3, after V lost 3 bases and J lost 5 bases. The CDR3 nucleotides read TGTGCCAGCAGCTTTAGCGGGGGGGCCCACAATGAGCAGTTCTTC. The encoded protein is CASSFSGGAHNEQFF.

The sample holds a few counts of this clonotype. The chain is built from TRBV6-5 and TRBJ2-1, with 8 bases lining up with TRBD2. The CDR3 is 16 amino acids. The junction had 6 bases not matched to a gene; V was cut back by 0 bases and J by 5 bases. CDR1 is MNHEY and CDR2 is SVGAGI in the germline V gene. CDR3: CASSYSRLAGDNEQFF. Here the CDR3 DNA reads TGTGCCAGCAGTTACTCGCGCCTAGCGGGCGACAATGAGCAGTTCTTC.

This clonotype was counted many times. The chain has TRBV5-1 and TRBJ1-1, with a tentative D call TRBD1 (5 bases). This CDR3 is built from 14 residues. Germline CDR1 is SGHRS and CDR2 is YFSETQ. The V and J ends lost 0 bases and 1 base respectively, with 7 bases between them. The CDR3 region has the DNA TGCGCCAGCAGCTTGGACAGGTGGAACACTGAAGCTTTCTTT. Translating gives CASSLDRWNTEAFF.

This clonotype was seen a single time. The V call is TRBV29-1, the J call TRBJ2-5; 14 nucleotides agree with TRBD2. Trimming took 6 bases from V and 5 from J; bases not matched to a gene: 2. Per germline, CDR1 SQVTM and CDR2 ANQGSEA. This CDR3 contains 13 residues. The CDR3 loop is CSVRLAGGETQYF. The CDR3 DNA follows: TGCAGCGTCCGACTAGCGGGAGGGGAGACCCAGTACTTC.

The V gene is TRBV10-3, the J gene TRBJ2-3; D remains unclear. The CDR3 covers 17 residues. V shed 2 bases and J shed 4 bases, with 19 bases lying between them. Germline CDR1 and CDR2: ENHRY and SYGVKD. The CDR3 spells CAISEPNSPSRADTQYF. DNA for the CDR3: TGTGCCATCAGTGAGCCCAACAGTCCCTCCCGGGCAGATACGCAGTATTTT.

The chain combines TRBV9 with TRBJ2-3; TRBD2 might be the D (6 bases). V dropped 0 bases and J dropped 3 bases, with 8 bases sitting between them. The V gene's germline CDR1 is SGDLS and CDR2 YYNGEE. The CDR3 covers 14 residues. This CDR3 is CASSVVSGTDTQYF. CDR3 in DNA: TGTGCCAGCAGCGTAGTAAGCGGGACAGATACGCAGTATTTT.

This clonotype occurred a few times. This chain uses TRBV20-1 with TRBJ2-1; no firm D call. The CDR3 contains 11 residues. The germline gives CDR1 DFQATT, CDR2 SNEGSKA (reference sequence). V dropped 3 bases and J dropped 8 bases, with 8 bases sitting between them. CDR3 region: CSARPEDEQFF. Here the CDR3 DNA reads TGCAGTGCTAGGCCAGAGGATGAGCAGTTCTTC.

A few counts support this clonotype. The V gene is TRBV5-5, the J gene TRBJ1-1; TRBD1 might be the D (6 bases). The V and J ends lost 0 bases and 1 base respectively, with 16 bases between them. There are 17 residues in the CDR3. Germline-derived CDR1 and CDR2 are SGHKS and YYEKEE (reference sequence). CDR3 in DNA: TGTGCCAGCAGCTTGGGGGCAGGGGCAGCCCCGAACACTGAAGCTTTCTTT. As protein: CASSLGAGAAPNTEAFF.

The J gene is TRBJ2-2, the V gene TRBV7-2; TRBD2 aligns across 10 bases. The CDR3 extends over 15 amino acids. V lost 9 bases, J lost 7 bases, and 11 bases stayed unmatched. Germline V CDR1 and CDR2: SGHTA, FQGNSA. CDR3 sequence reads: CASPRLAGDVGELFF. Here the CDR3 DNA reads TGTGCCAGTCCCCGCCTAGCGGGAGACGTCGGGGAGCTGTTTTTT. The full variable domain, completed using reference TRBV7-2 and TRBJ2-2, is GAGVSQSPSNKVTEKGKDVELRCDPISGHTALYWYRQSLGQGLEFLIYFQGNSAPDKSGLPSDRFSAERTGGSVSTLTIQRTQQEDSAVYLCASPRLAGDVGELFFGEGSRLTVL.

To note about this clonotype: This sequence may be a read error, since a much larger clone differs from it by one base. The chain uses TRBV18 and TRBJ2-7; D not resolved. CDR1 is KGHSH and CDR2 is LQKENI in the germline V gene. V was shortened by 1 base and J by 6 bases, with 10 bases between the two germline ends. The CDR3 loop spans 13 amino acids. The CDR3 region has the DNA TGTGCCAGCTCACCACTAAACCCCTGCGAGCAGTACTTC. As protein: CASSPLNPCEQYF.

The rearrangement uses TRBV7-9 and TRBJ2-7; 9 bases agree with TRBD1. Trimming removed 2 bases from V and 7 bases from J; junction bases left unmatched: 12. CDR3 length: 16 amino acids. Germline assignment: CDR1 SEHNR and CDR2 FQNEAQ (reference sequence). Written as DNA, the CDR3 is TGTGCCAGCAGCTTAACGGACTCACAGGGGGCAAGGGAGCAGTACGTC. It translates to CASSLTDSQGAREQYV.

The table lists this clonotype with a few counts. The V gene is TRBV7-9, the J gene TRBJ1-5, with no clear D. Germline V gene data show CDR1 as SEHNR and CDR2 as FQNEAQ (reference sequence). The germline V and J ends were trimmed by 5 bases and 4 bases, with 9 bases remaining between them. This CDR3 contains 13 residues. The CDR3 DNA reads as TGTGCCAGCAGCCCATCAGAAAATCAGCCCCAGCATTTT. It specifies CASSPSENQPQHF.

The V gene is TRBV5-1, the J gene TRBJ2-3, with 9 bases aligning to TRBD2. The CDR3 is 16 amino acids. V shed 2 bases and J 1 base; nucleotides not matched to a gene: 5. The V gene's germline CDR1 is SGHRS and CDR2 YFSETQ. Written as DNA, the CDR3 is TGCGCCAGCAGCTTTAGCGGGAGATTCGGCACAGATACGCAGTATTTT. Its protein is CASSFSGRFGTDTQYF.

This clonotype was found many times. The chain carries TRBV7-9 and TRBJ2-1, with D perhaps TRBD1 or TRBD2 (5 bases each). The CDR3 is made up of 14 amino acids. Looked up from germline, CDR1 is SEHNR and CDR2 is FQNEAQ (reference sequence). V lost 6 bases and J lost 4, with 13 bases in between. The CDR3 DNA sequence: TGTGCCAGCAGGGGGACGGGGCCTTACAATGAGCAGTTCTTC. Its protein is CASRGTGPYNEQFF.

The chain has TRBV6-1 and TRBJ2-1, with 7 bases matching TRBD2. V lost 6 bases to trimming and J lost 5 bases; unmatched junction nucleotides: 4. This CDR3 region has 13 residues. The V gene's germline CDR1 is MNHNS and CDR2 SASEGT. The CDR3, as DNA: TGTGCCAGCAGGCGGGAGATTGACAATGAGCAGTTCTTC. As protein: CASRREIDNEQFF.

In its sample, this clonotype was seen a few times. V and J are TRBV20-1 and TRBJ2-5, with TRBD2 matching over 7 bases. The CDR3 sequence is 13 residues long. Germline V CDR1 and CDR2: DFQATT, SNEGSKA (reference sequence). Trimming cost V 8 bases and J 2 bases; bases outside gene matches: 8. CDR3 bases: TGCAGTAGCCGGACTAGGGGACAAGAGACCCAGTACTTC. Translating gives CSSRTRGQETQYF.

In this sample, this clonotype turned up a few times. This chain links TRBV6-4 with TRBJ2-4; D is unclear. CDR1 is MRHNA, CDR2 SNTAGT, per germline. V lost 9 bases, J lost 1 base, and 7 bases lay in between. The CDR3 extends over 12 amino acids. This CDR3 reads CASIRAKNIQYF. CDR3 DNA sequence: TGTGCCAGTATCCGGGCCAAAAACATTCAGTACTTC.

There are many counts of this clonotype. This chain joins TRBV20-1 and TRBJ2-7; 10 bases line up with TRBD2. The CDR3 has 14 amino acids. Germline V CDR1 and CDR2: DFQATT, SNEGSKA (reference sequence). Trimming took 3 bases from V and 3 from J; bases not matched to a gene: 5. The CDR3 sequence: CSASEAGGFYEQYF. CDR3 nucleotide sequence: TGCAGTGCTAGTGAAGCGGGAGGGTTCTACGAGCAGTACTTC.